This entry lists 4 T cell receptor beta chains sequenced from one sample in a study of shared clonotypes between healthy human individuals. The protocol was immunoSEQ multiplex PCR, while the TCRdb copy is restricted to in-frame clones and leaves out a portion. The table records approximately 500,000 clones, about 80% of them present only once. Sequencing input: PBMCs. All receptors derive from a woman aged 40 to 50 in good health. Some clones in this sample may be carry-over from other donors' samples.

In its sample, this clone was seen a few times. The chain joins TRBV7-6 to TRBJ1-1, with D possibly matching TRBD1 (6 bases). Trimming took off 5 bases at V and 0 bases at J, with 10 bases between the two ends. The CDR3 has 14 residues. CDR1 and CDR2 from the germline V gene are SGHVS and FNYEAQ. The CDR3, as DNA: TGTGCCAGCAGCAAAGGACAGATGAACACTGAAGCTTTCTTT. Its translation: CASSKGQMNTEAFF.

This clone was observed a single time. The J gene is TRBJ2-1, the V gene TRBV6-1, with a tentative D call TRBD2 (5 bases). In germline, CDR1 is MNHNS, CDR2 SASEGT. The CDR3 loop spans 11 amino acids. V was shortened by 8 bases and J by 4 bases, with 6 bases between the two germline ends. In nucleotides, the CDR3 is TGTGCCAGCGGAGGATACAATGAGCAGTTCTTC. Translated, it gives CASGGYNEQFF.

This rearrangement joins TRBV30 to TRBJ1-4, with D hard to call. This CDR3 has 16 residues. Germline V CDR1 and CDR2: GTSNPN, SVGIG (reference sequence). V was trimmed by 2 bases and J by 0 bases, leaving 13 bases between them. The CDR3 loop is CAWSLSPPATNEKLFF. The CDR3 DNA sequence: TGTGCCTGGAGTCTGAGCCCCCCCGCAACTAATGAAAAACTGTTTTTT.

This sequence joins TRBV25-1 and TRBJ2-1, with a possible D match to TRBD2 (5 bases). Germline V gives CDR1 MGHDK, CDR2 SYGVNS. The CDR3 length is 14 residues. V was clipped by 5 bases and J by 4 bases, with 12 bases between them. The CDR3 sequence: CASSSTGIYNEQFF. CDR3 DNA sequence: TGTGCCAGCAGTAGTACGGGAATTTACAATGAGCAGTTCTTC.